The rows below give T cell receptor beta chains drawn from one sample of a study of cytotoxic CD8 clonotypes in ibrutinib-treated CLL. TCRdb's table, derived via immunoSEQ multiplex PCR, lists solely in-frame clones and lacks some. Among around 70,000 clones listed, 90% were seen once. The sequences come from PBMCs, collected after 12 months of ibrutinib treatment. The receptors shown here come from a human donor with chronic lymphocytic leukemia. CDR3s include the opening cysteine and the closing phenylalanine or tryptophan. Each record gives: J gene, D gene, clone size, V gene, CDR3 DNA, CDR3 protein. D genes are given only for firm matches. The size of a clone is reported for some rows only, either as once, few or many, or as a class for expanded clones.

J gene: TRBJ2-3
D gene: TRBD2
clone size: -
V gene: TRBV9
CDR3 DNA: TGTGCCAGCAGCTTCCGACTAGCGGGAGGTTCTACAGATACGCAGTATTTT
CDR3 protein: CASSFRLAGGSTDTQYF

J gene: TRBJ1-1
D gene: -
clone size: -
V gene: TRBV4-1
CDR3 DNA: TGCGCCAGCAGCCAAGAGGCCGCCATGAACACTGAAGCTTTCTTT
CDR3 protein: CASSQEAAMNTEAFF

J gene: TRBJ1-1
D gene: -
clone size: once
V gene: TRBV10-3
CDR3 DNA: TGTGCCATCAGTGCCCCAGGTGGGACGGGGAACACTGAAGCTTTCTTT
CDR3 protein: CAISAPGGTGNTEAFF

J gene: TRBJ2-7
D gene: -
clone size: -
V gene: TRBV5-6
CDR3 DNA: TGTGCCAGCAGCTTGGAACCGGACTCCTACGAGCAGTACTTC
CDR3 protein: CASSLEPDSYEQYF

J gene: TRBJ1-1
D gene: -
clone size: -
V gene: TRBV5-5
CDR3 DNA: TGTGCCAGCAGCTTGGCCCCGGGGGGGTTTGGCACTGAAGCTTTCTTT
CDR3 protein: CASSLAPGGFGTEAFF

J gene: TRBJ1-1
D gene: -
clone size: -
V gene: TRBV6-1
CDR3 DNA: TGTGCCAGCAGTGTAGAATCCGGCCCCGAGGAAACTTTCTTT
CDR3 protein: CASSVESGPEETFF

J gene: TRBJ2-1
D gene: TRBD1
clone size: -
V gene: TRBV28
CDR3 DNA: TGTGCCAGCAGTCTCACGGGACAGGGCTCCTACAATGAGCAGTTCTTC
CDR3 protein: CASSLTGQGSYNEQFF

J gene: TRBJ1-1
D gene: -
clone size: -
V gene: TRBV7-2
CDR3 DNA: TGTGCCAGCAGCCCGGAGAGGGGGGACACTGAAGCTTTCTTT
CDR3 protein: CASSPERGDTEAFF

J gene: TRBJ2-5
D gene: TRBD2
clone size: once
V gene: TRBV19
CDR3 DNA: TGTGCCAGTAGTATAGGGACTAGCGGTCCCTCGGTAGAGACCCAGTACTTC
CDR3 protein: CASSIGTSGPSVETQYF

J gene: TRBJ2-2
D gene: -
clone size: -
V gene: TRBV5-4
CDR3 DNA: TGTGCCAGCAGCTTGGTTGGCCGCTCTGGAGCAAGTCGCACCGGGGAGCTGTTTTTT
CDR3 protein: CASSLVGRSGASRTGELFF

J gene: TRBJ2-1
D gene: TRBD2
clone size: -
V gene: TRBV7-9
CDR3 DNA: TGTGCCAGCAGCTTAAGGGAGGGTGTTGGGCAGTTCTTC
CDR3 protein: CASSLREGVGQFF

J gene: TRBJ1-2
D gene: -
clone size: -
V gene: TRBV7-9
CDR3 DNA: TGTGCCAGCAGCTTAGGAGGGTCGGGTACGCGTGGCTACACCTTC
CDR3 protein: CASSLGGSGTRGYTF

J gene: TRBJ2-4
D gene: -
clone size: -
V gene: TRBV19
CDR3 DNA: TGTGCCAGTAGTCAGGACCCCCGGGGAGACATTCAGTACTTC
CDR3 protein: CASSQDPRGDIQYF

J gene: TRBJ2-2
D gene: -
clone size: -
V gene: TRBV4-1
CDR3 DNA: TGCGCCAGCAGCCAAGGGATCCTCTCCTCCGGGGAGCTGTTTTTT
CDR3 protein: CASSQGILSSGELFF

J gene: TRBJ1-1
D gene: -
clone size: once
V gene: TRBV12-2
CDR3 DNA: TGTGCAAGTCGCTTAGCCAAGACGACAGGGGGCGTGTTTTCGGACACTGAAGCTTTCTTT
CDR3 protein: CASRLAKTTGGVFSDTEAFF

J gene: TRBJ1-6
D gene: -
clone size: -
V gene: TRBV9
CDR3 DNA: TGTGCCAGCTTCTGGTTTCCGAGCTCCTATAATTCACCCCTCCACTTT
CDR3 protein: CASFWFPSSYNSPLHF

J gene: TRBJ2-7
D gene: TRBD2
clone size: -
V gene: TRBV7-2
CDR3 DNA: TGTGCCAGCAGCTTAGCCCTCAGCGGGGGGAGACCCTACGAGCAGTACTTC
CDR3 protein: CASSLALSGGRPYEQYF

J gene: TRBJ2-7
D gene: -
clone size: -
V gene: TRBV29-1
CDR3 DNA: TGCAGCGTTTCCCGTCGTTTGGGCAAGGACCCGGGGTATGAAAACGAGCAGTACTTC
CDR3 protein: CSVSRRLGKDPGYENEQYF

J gene: TRBJ2-1
D gene: -
clone size: -
V gene: TRBV7-6
CDR3 DNA: TGTGCCAGCAGCCCAAGACAGACACACTACAATGAGCAGTTCTTC
CDR3 protein: CASSPRQTHYNEQFF

J gene: TRBJ2-1
D gene: TRBD2
clone size: -
V gene: TRBV28
CDR3 DNA: TGTGCCAGCAGTTATGACGGGACTAGCGGGGGGGTTGGGCAGTTCTTC
CDR3 protein: CASSYDGTSGGVGQFF

J gene: TRBJ2-7
D gene: -
clone size: -
V gene: TRBV28
CDR3 DNA: TGTGCCAGCAGTAAATCCTACGAGCAGTACTTC
CDR3 protein: CASSKSYEQYF

J gene: TRBJ1-2
D gene: -
clone size: -
V gene: TRBV19
CDR3 DNA: TGTGCCAGCTTGGGGTTCCAGGACTATGGCTACACCTTC
CDR3 protein: CASLGFQDYGYTF

J gene: TRBJ2-1
D gene: -
clone size: -
V gene: TRBV19
CDR3 DNA: TGTGCCAGTAATCGTGGACGGGCTGAGCAGTTCTTC
CDR3 protein: CASNRGRAEQFF

J gene: TRBJ2-7
D gene: -
clone size: -
V gene: TRBV2
CDR3 DNA: TGTGCCAGCAGGCGCCGGGCCCAGGGAGTGGACGAGCAGTACTTC
CDR3 protein: CASRRRAQGVDEQYF

J gene: TRBJ1-5
D gene: TRBD1
clone size: -
V gene: TRBV19
CDR3 DNA: TGTGCCAGTAGTATAGTTCGAGGGACAGGCGCAATCACTGGGTTGAGCAATCAGCCCCAGCATTTT
CDR3 protein: CASSIVRGTGAITGLSNQPQHF

J gene: TRBJ2-5
D gene: -
clone size: once
V gene: TRBV27
CDR3 DNA: TGTGCCAGCAGTGTCAGGGCAGGCGGCGAGACCCAGTACTTC
CDR3 protein: CASSVRAGGETQYF

J gene: TRBJ2-5
D gene: -
clone size: -
V gene: TRBV7-9
CDR3 DNA: TGTGCCAGCAGCTTGTTGCCAGGGGAAGAGACCCAGTACTTC
CDR3 protein: CASSLLPGEETQYF

J gene: TRBJ2-7
D gene: TRBD2
clone size: -
V gene: TRBV5-1
CDR3 DNA: TGCGCCAGCAGCCAATTACTCGGCGGGAGGGTATACGAGCAGTACTTC
CDR3 protein: CASSQLLGGRVYEQYF

J gene: TRBJ2-7
D gene: TRBD2
clone size: -
V gene: TRBV7-9
CDR3 DNA: TGTGCCAGCAGCCCCGAACTAGCGGGACCTGCCTACGAGCAGTACTTC
CDR3 protein: CASSPELAGPAYEQYF

J gene: TRBJ2-1
D gene: -
clone size: once
V gene: TRBV28
CDR3 DNA: TGTGCCAGCAGTTTATCCCTAAGCTCCTACAATGAGCAGTTCTTC
CDR3 protein: CASSLSLSSYNEQFF

J gene: TRBJ2-7
D gene: -
clone size: -
V gene: TRBV6-6
CDR3 DNA: TGTGCCAGCTCCCCGGGCGTTGCCGGCGAGCAGTACTTC
CDR3 protein: CASSPGVAGEQYF

J gene: TRBJ1-2
D gene: -
clone size: -
V gene: TRBV18
CDR3 DNA: TGTGCCAGCTCACCACCGGGGGTCGACTATGGCTACACCTTC
CDR3 protein: CASSPPGVDYGYTF

J gene: TRBJ2-3
D gene: -
clone size: -
V gene: TRBV7-9
CDR3 DNA: TGTGCCAGCAGCCCCTGGGACCTCAACACAGATACGCAGTATTTT
CDR3 protein: CASSPWDLNTDTQYF

J gene: TRBJ2-2
D gene: -
clone size: -
V gene: TRBV9
CDR3 DNA: TGTGCCAGCAGTGGCGGGCATGTGGACACCGGGGAGCTGTTTTTT
CDR3 protein: CASSGGHVDTGELFF

J gene: TRBJ1-3
D gene: -
clone size: once
V gene: TRBV5-5
CDR3 DNA: TGTGCCAGCAGCTGGGGAGGAAACACCATATATTTT
CDR3 protein: CASSWGGNTIYF

J gene: TRBJ2-7
D gene: -
clone size: -
V gene: TRBV9
CDR3 DNA: TGTGCCAGCAGCGTAGCTACCGGACAGCACTACGAGCAGTACTTC
CDR3 protein: CASSVATGQHYEQYF

J gene: TRBJ2-7
D gene: TRBD2
clone size: -
V gene: TRBV7-8
CDR3 DNA: TGTGCCAGCAGCTTAGGCACCCCGGGACTAGCGGCCTACGAGCAGTACTTC
CDR3 protein: CASSLGTPGLAAYEQYF

J gene: TRBJ2-7
D gene: TRBD1
clone size: -
V gene: TRBV6-5
CDR3 DNA: TGTGCCAGCAAGCCGGACAGGGCTTACGAGCAGTACTTC
CDR3 protein: CASKPDRAYEQYF

J gene: TRBJ1-1
D gene: -
clone size: -
V gene: TRBV18
CDR3 DNA: TGTGCCAGCTCGCTCCAGGGGAATTTGGTGAACACTGAAGCTTTCTTT
CDR3 protein: CASSLQGNLVNTEAFF

J gene: TRBJ1-2
D gene: -
clone size: -
V gene: TRBV28
CDR3 DNA: TGTGCCAGCACGAGTGGCTATGGCTACACCTTC
CDR3 protein: CASTSGYGYTF